This T cell receptor beta chain was recovered during a study of shared clonotypes between healthy human individuals. Study-wide background: Three plates each covered CD4 naive and memory; CD8 naive two, CD8 memory one.

Study-level points and caveats: A limitation of the genetic and exposure-history diversity represented arose from few donors. Lower generation probabilities were found for non-shared clonotypes than for those shared by all four donors.

TCRdb's table, derived via immunoSEQ multiplex PCR, lists solely in-frame clones and lacks some. The table includes 2 million to 2.5 million clones, approximately 95% detected once. CDR1 is SGHDT, CDR2 YYEEEE, per germline. The CDR3 is 12 amino acids. The ends were cut back, 4 bases at V and 3 bases at J, with 4 bases in the middle. This clone was recorded once. Its target is not known. This sample includes further DNA sequences coding for the same CDR3. Sequencing input: naive CD4+ T cells from PBMCs. The subset here: CD45RA+ positively selected. V is TRBV5-6 and J is TRBJ2-2, with no clear D. The receptor comes from a man aged 18 to 30 in good health. Some clones in this sample may be carry-over from other donors' samples. The CDR3 DNA sequence: TGTGCCAGCAGCCTTTACACCGGGGAGCTGTTTTTT. It is translated as CASSLYTGELFF.